One and the same sample provided the 25 T cell receptor beta chains below, sequenced in a study of T cell responses to AZD1222 COVID-19 vaccine. TCRdb's copy holds only in-frame clones and misses some; the assay was immunoSEQ multiplex PCR. The sample lists 75,000 or so clones, roughly 90% occurring once. The input for sequencing was peripheral blood, taken 28 days after the second AZD1222 dose. The receptors shown here come from an adult who received the AZD1222 COVID-19 vaccine.

The chain links TRBV27 to TRBJ1-3; a weak D match, TRBD1 (5 bases). The germline V and J ends were trimmed by 6 bases and 0 bases, with 9 bases remaining between them. The CDR3 has 14 amino acids. CDR1 MNHEY and CDR2 SMNVEV come from the germline V gene (reference sequence). The DNA of the CDR3 is TGTGCCAGCAGGCAGGGTATCTCTGGAAACACCATATATTTT. This encodes CASRQGISGNTIYF.

CDR3 sequence reads: CASSSTPTSGANVLTF. The CDR3 DNA follows: TGCGCCAGCAGTTCAACCCCGACATCTGGGGCCAACGTCCTGACTTTC. The chain employs TRBV4-3 and TRBJ2-6; no definite D call. CDR1 and CDR2 (germline): LGHNA, YSLEER. Deletions cut 6 bases from V and 1 base from J, with 13 bases between. The length of the CDR3 is 16 residues.

This chain connects TRBV4-1 to TRBJ2-7; D is possibly TRBD2 (6 bases). Germline V CDR1 and CDR2: MGHRA, YSYEKL. The V end was cut by 0 bases, the J end by 4 bases, with 10 bases between. The CDR3 consists of 14 residues. CDR3 coding DNA: TGCGCCAGCAGCCAAGAGGGGGACTTTTACGAGCAGTACTTC. Protein: CASSQEGDFYEQYF.

V usage is TRBV11-2 and J usage is TRBJ2-1; the match to TRBD2 covers 9 bases. The J segment lost 5 bases and the V segment lost 1 base, leaving 12 bases of the junction unmatched. The germline V gene encodes CDR1 SGHAT and CDR2 FQNNGV. The CDR3 is 18 residues long. The DNA of the CDR3 is TGTGCCAGCAGCTTAGGCCTTAGGGGACTAGCACCTCACAATGAGCAGTTCTTC. Translation: CASSLGLRGLAPHNEQFF.

This chain uses TRBV2 with TRBJ1-4; TRBD1 is a possible D gene (6 bases). The CDR3 is 19 residues long. CDR1 and CDR2 from the germline V gene are SNHLY and FYNNEI. V shed 0 bases and J shed 5 bases, with 22 bases lying between them. This CDR3 is CASSEAGAGSHGWNEKLFF. CDR3 sequence (DNA): TGTGCCAGCAGTGAAGCGGGGGCTGGAAGCCATGGATGGAATGAAAAACTGTTTTTT.

Notes on this clone: The same CDR3 arises from other DNA sequences in this sample as well. The rearrangement links TRBV30 to TRBJ1-5; tentative D call: TRBD1 (5 bases). V lost 2 bases to trimming and J lost 7 bases, with 15 bases between them. Germline V gene data show CDR1 as GTSNPN and CDR2 as SVGIG (reference sequence). CDR3 length: 14 amino acids. The CDR3 sequence is CAWSQGVGGQPQHF. The DNA for the CDR3 is TGTGCCTGGAGTCAAGGGGTTGGCGGACAGCCCCAGCATTTT.

J is TRBJ2-5 and V is TRBV5-1, with TRBD1 matching 8 bases. Germline V gene sequence: CDR1 SGHRS, CDR2 YFSETQ. The CDR3 totals 15 residues. V was pared by 0 bases and J by 4 bases, with 5 bases of the junction left unmatched. CDR3 sequence: CASSLEQGGRETQYF. DNA of the CDR3: TGCGCCAGCAGCTTGGAACAGGGGGGTCGAGAGACCCAGTACTTC.

This chain connects TRBV10-3 to TRBJ1-2, with 8 bases lining up with TRBD1. The V and J ends lost 5 bases and 3 bases, in that order; junction bases with no gene match: 2. This CDR3 is built from 13 residues. Germline V gene sequence: CDR1 ENHRY, CDR2 SYGVKD. For the CDR3, the DNA is TGTGCCATCAGTCCGGACAGGGACTATGGCTACACCTTC. It encodes CAISPDRDYGYTF.

The rearrangement uses TRBV28 and TRBJ1-4; 10 bases line up with TRBD1. Germline assignment: CDR1 MDHEN and CDR2 SYDVKM. V lost 5 bases and J lost 7; bases outside the gene matches: 4. The CDR3 has 14 amino acids. CDR3 protein: CASSPGTGVEKLFF. CDR3 sequence (DNA): TGTGCCAGCAGTCCCGGGACAGGGGTTGAAAAACTGTTTTTT.

The chain joins TRBV5-1 to TRBJ2-7, with 7 bases lining up with TRBD1. Germline CDR1 and CDR2: SGHRS and YFSETQ. CDR3 length: 14 residues. Trimming cost V 3 bases and J 4 bases; bases outside gene matches: 7. This CDR3 is CASSYGTDHYEQYF. The CDR3 DNA reads as TGCGCCAGCAGCTACGGGACAGACCATTACGAGCAGTACTTC. Filled out from reference TRBV5-1 and TRBJ2-7, the complete variable domain reads KAGVTQTPRYLIKTRGQQVTLSCSPISGHRSVSWYQQTPGQGLQFLFEYFSETQRNKGNFPGRFSGRQFSNSRSEMNVSTLELGDSALYLCASSYGTDHYEQYFGPGTRLTVT.

The rearrangement links TRBV6-6 to TRBJ2-7, with a tentative D call TRBD1 (6 bases). CDR1 MNHNY and CDR2 SVGAGI come from the germline V gene (reference sequence). The CDR3 is made up of 13 amino acids. V gave up 4 bases and J gave up 2 bases, with 9 bases separating them. CDR3 sequence: CASSLNRAYEQYF. The CDR3 DNA reads TGTGCCAGCAGTTTGAACAGGGCCTACGAGCAGTACTTC.

The chain joins TRBV7-9 to TRBJ2-7; maybe TRBD2 (6 bases). CDR1 and CDR2 (germline): SEHNR, FQNEAQ (reference sequence). Deletions cut 2 bases from V and 7 bases from J, with 12 bases between. The CDR3 is made up of 13 amino acids. CDR3 nucleotides: TGTGCCAGCAGCTTATCTAGGGAGGAGGAGCAGTACTTC. Translation: CASSLSREEEQYF.

This chain links TRBV29-1 with TRBJ2-5, with 12 bases identical to TRBD2. J was trimmed by 5 bases and V by 5 bases; bases with no gene match: 6. The CDR3 loop spans 14 amino acids. The V gene's germline CDR1 is SQVTM and CDR2 ANQGSEA. The CDR3 DNA is TGCAGCGTTAAGACTAGCGGGAGCGGTGAGACCCAGTACTTC. Translating gives CSVKTSGSGETQYF.

The chain joins TRBV28 to TRBJ1-5; D is uncertain. V was trimmed by 2 bases and J by 6 bases, leaving 2 bases between them. Germline loops: CDR1 MDHEN, CDR2 SYDVKM. This CDR3 spans 11 amino acids. The CDR3: CASSLGQPQHF. The CDR3 DNA sequence: TGTGCCAGCAGTTTAGGTCAGCCCCAGCATTTT.

This rearrangement joins TRBV6-5 to TRBJ2-6; 8 bases match TRBD1. V was pared by 4 bases and J by 3 bases, with 5 bases of the junction left unmatched. Germline-derived CDR1 and CDR2 are MNHEY and SVGAGI. The CDR3 has 16 residues. CDR3 region: CASSSQGAGGANVLTF. DNA of the CDR3: TGTGCCAGCAGTTCGCAGGGGGCAGGTGGGGCCAACGTCCTGACTTTC.

This clone was found once. The chain couples TRBV19 to TRBJ2-2; TRBD1 or TRBD2 may be the D gene (5 bases each). Germline values: CDR1 LNHDA, CDR2 SQIVND (reference sequence). The CDR3 runs to 15 residues. V was trimmed by 4 bases and J by 3 bases, leaving 12 bases between them. CDR3 protein: CASSRTGLYTGELFF. The CDR3 nucleotides are TGTGCCAGTAGTAGAACGGGGCTCTACACCGGGGAGCTGTTTTTT.

J is TRBJ2-5 and V is TRBV5-6; 7 nucleotides align to TRBD1. The CDR3 is 15 residues long. The V segment lost 4 bases and the J segment 1 base; nucleotides outside the gene matches: 7. Germline lookup yields CDR1 SGHDT and CDR2 YYEEEE. CDR3 in amino acids: CASSRTTGPQETQYF. The CDR3 region has the DNA TGTGCCAGCAGCCGAACGACAGGGCCCCAAGAGACCCAGTACTTC.

This clone was observed a handful of times. The CDR3 DNA sequence: TGTGCCAGCAGGGGACTAGCGGAACTCACAGATACGCAGTATTTT. It yields the protein CASRGLAELTDTQYF. This chain connects TRBV25-1 to TRBJ2-3, with 11 bases that match TRBD2. V lost 6 bases to trimming and J lost 2 bases; unmatched junction nucleotides: 4. This CDR3 region has 15 residues. Germline V CDR1 and CDR2: MGHDK, SYGVNS.

The chain recombines TRBV5-1 with TRBJ2-1, with TRBD1 matching over 9 bases. V was pared by 6 bases and J by 7 bases, with 8 bases of the junction left unmatched. This CDR3 is 14 amino acids long. Germline V gives CDR1 SGHRS, CDR2 YFSETQ. The CDR3: CASMKTGGANEQFF. In DNA form, the CDR3 reads TGCGCCAGCATGAAGACAGGGGGGGCAAATGAGCAGTTCTTC.

V usage is TRBV28 and J usage is TRBJ2-5, with 10 bases aligning to TRBD1. With 8 bases clipped from V and 5 bases from J, the junction kept 11 bases outside the gene matches. Looked up from germline, CDR1 is MDHEN and CDR2 is SYDVKM. The CDR3 has 15 residues. The CDR3 reads CASARTGGLSETQYF. The CDR3 nucleotides read TGTGCCAGCGCCAGGACAGGGGGTTTGTCGGAGACCCAGTACTTC.

The chain recombines TRBV11-2 with TRBJ2-1, with 10 positions matching TRBD2. The CDR3 has 17 amino acids. Germline V gene data show CDR1 as SGHAT and CDR2 as FQNNGV. V lost 0 bases to trimming and J lost 6 bases; unmatched junction nucleotides: 8. CDR3 region: CASSLDKLSSGGNEQFF. The CDR3 DNA reads as TGTGCCAGCAGCTTAGATAAGTTGTCTAGCGGGGGCAATGAGCAGTTCTTC.

The chain couples TRBV28 to TRBJ1-1; maybe TRBD1 (6 bases). The CDR3 runs to 13 residues. The V and J ends lost 10 bases and 3 bases respectively, with 15 bases between them. Germline CDR1 reads MDHEN; CDR2 reads SYDVKM. CDR3 bases: TGTGCCACCATGAGGGGGGGGGACACTGAAGCTTTCTTT. Encoded protein: CATMRGGDTEAFF.

This clone was recorded only once. The chain carries TRBV28 and TRBJ1-2; the match to TRBD1 covers 9 bases. Germline CDR1 and CDR2: MDHEN and SYDVKM. V lost 3 bases, J lost 5 bases, and 4 bases stayed unmatched. The CDR3 length is 14 residues. The CDR3 protein is CASSFTGGIYGYTF. The CDR3 DNA sequence: TGTGCCAGCAGTTTCACAGGGGGCATATATGGCTACACCTTC.

The chain joins TRBV15 to TRBJ1-6; D gene unclear. CDR3 length equals 12 residues. The germline V gene encodes CDR1 LNHNV and CDR2 YYDKDF (reference sequence). V gave up 4 bases and J gave up 7 bases, with 5 bases separating them. CDR3 residues: CATSNLNSPLHF. CDR3 bases: TGTGCCACCAGCAATTTGAATTCACCCCTCCACTTT.

The CDR3 spells CASSLTSGRPYNEQFF. Here the CDR3 DNA reads TGTGCCAGCAGTTTGACTAGCGGGAGACCCTACAATGAGCAGTTCTTC. The chain employs TRBV28 and TRBJ2-1; 12 bases are a match to TRBD2. This CDR3 contains 16 residues. From germline, CDR1 is MDHEN and CDR2 SYDVKM. V trimming: 3 bases; J trimming: 2 bases; junction bases outside the gene matches: 2.